One and the same sample provided the 32 T cell receptor beta chains below, sequenced in a study of CD8 T cells in ankylosing spondylitis. TCRdb independently ran MiXCR on the 5' RACE reads; one entry per CDR3 protein. The sample holds about 260,000 distinct CDR3 sequences, roughly 20% seen once. Sequencing used blood, either unsorted or a sorted T cell fraction (not recorded which). All receptors come from a male donor with ankylosing spondylitis or in good health (not recorded which).

Only a few counts were recorded for this clonotype. This chain uses TRBV15 with TRBJ2-3, with 11 bases fitting TRBD2. V shed 3 bases and J 5 bases; nucleotides not matched to a gene: 10. The CDR3 is 17 residues long. Germline CDR1 LNHNV, CDR2 YYDKDF (reference sequence). The CDR3 nucleotides read TGTGCCACCAGCAGGCGTAAGATAGCGGGAGGGGGAGATACGCAGTATTTT. It translates to CATSRRKIAGGGDTQYF. Together with reference TRBV15 and TRBJ2-3, the CDR3 gives the full variable domain: DAMVIQNPRYQVTQFGKPVTLSCSQTLNHNVMYWYQQKSSQAPKLLFHYYDKDFNNEADTPDNFQSRRPNTSFCFLDIRSPGLGDTAMYLCATSRRKIAGGGDTQYFGPGTRLTVL.

This clonotype has a count of ten or more. The rearrangement links TRBV24-1 to TRBJ2-2; 7 nucleotides line up with TRBD1. The CDR3 sequence is 14 residues long. The germline gives CDR1 KGHDR, CDR2 SFDVKD. Trimming took 8 bases from V and 3 from J; bases not matched to a gene: 5. The CDR3 loop is CATTGQEYTGELFF. DNA of the CDR3: TGTGCCACCACAGGACAGGAGTACACCGGGGAGCTGTTTTTT.

V and J are TRBV12-3 or TRBV12-4 and TRBJ2-3; no reliable D call. This CDR3 spans 12 amino acids. V was shortened by 6 bases and J by 7 bases, with 11 bases between the two germline ends. DNA of the CDR3: TGTGCCAGCAGAAAGTCCCGTTATACGCAGTATTTT. This gives the protein CASRKSRYTQYF.

V gene TRBV6-5 combines with J gene TRBJ2-7, with unresolved D. V lost 4 bases, J lost 1 base, and 11 bases lay in between. The CDR3 is 14 residues long. CDR1 and CDR2 from the germline V gene are MNHEY and SVGAGI. CDR3: CASSSPRVSYEQYV. The CDR3, as DNA: TGTGCCAGCAGTTCCCCAAGGGTTTCCTACGAGCAGTACGTC.

This clonotype was picked up a small number of times. The gene calls are TRBV28 and TRBJ2-7; the D is unclear. Per germline, CDR1 MDHEN and CDR2 SYDVKM. With 6 bases removed from V and 3 bases from J, the gap between germline ends came to 18 bases. CDR3 size: 15 residues. As DNA, the CDR3 is TGTGCCAGCAGAGCCGGGCCAACGAACCTCTACGAGCAGTACGTC. This sequence encodes CASRAGPTNLYEQYV.

This clonotype appeared a few times. This sequence joins TRBV20-1 and TRBJ1-1; TRBD1 matches at 10 bases. CDR3 length: 18 residues. V shed 5 bases, J shed 4 bases, and the junction held 19 bases outside the gene matches. In germline, CDR1 is DFQATT, CDR2 SNEGSKA (reference sequence). The DNA of the CDR3 is TGCAGTGCTGAAGATCCTCTAAGGGACAGGGGATCGTTCACTGAAGCTTTCTTT. Its translation: CSAEDPLRDRGSFTEAFF.

This clonotype was counted between two and nine times. The V and J genes are TRBV6-1 and TRBJ1-2; 7 bases match TRBD1. V lost 6 bases and J lost 4; bases outside the gene matches: 5. CDR3 length: 13 residues. From germline, CDR1 is MNHNS and CDR2 SASEGT. The CDR3: CASRETGAYGYTF. The CDR3 coding sequence is TGTGCCAGCAGAGAAACAGGGGCCTATGGCTACACCTTC.

This clonotype was recorded many times. The gene calls are TRBV27 and TRBJ1-1; D possibly corresponds to TRBD1 (6 bases). Germline CDR1 and CDR2: MNHEY and SMNVEV (reference sequence). The CDR3 extends over 14 amino acids. The V gene lost 7 bases and the J gene lost 4 bases, with 16 bases spanning the gap. CDR3 in DNA: TGTGCCAGCATTCTAGACAGGTGGGGCACTGAAGCTTTCTTT. Translating gives CASILDRWGTEAFF.

This clonotype was counted only a few times. The chain links TRBV20-1 to TRBJ1-1, with 7 positions matching TRBD1. Germline V gene sequence: CDR1 DFQATT, CDR2 SNEGSKA (reference sequence). V shed 3 bases and J 6 bases; nucleotides not matched to a gene: 13. This CDR3 is 15 amino acids long. The CDR3, as DNA: TGCAGTGCTAGCGATCGTAAAACAGGGGATCCTGAAGCTTTCTTT. Translating it yields CSASDRKTGDPEAFF.

The genes are TRBV30 and TRBJ2-3, with D unresolved. CDR3 length equals 14 residues. Between the trimmed V and J ends, which lost 0 bases and 4 bases, there was a span of 11 bases. Germline assignment: CDR1 GTSNPN and CDR2 SVGIG (reference sequence). CDR3 nucleotide sequence: TGTGCCTGGAGTGTAAATACCGTGGCAGATACGCAGTATTTT. It yields the protein CAWSVNTVADTQYF.

The rearrangement uses TRBV12-3 or TRBV12-4 and TRBJ1-6, with TRBD1 matching over 11 bases. Unmatched junction bases numbered 8, after V lost 6 bases and J lost 7 bases. The CDR3 extends over 16 amino acids. CDR3: CASRRGDRGLNSPLHF. CDR3 DNA sequence: TGTGCCAGCAGGAGGGGGGACAGGGGGTTGAATTCACCCCTCCACTTT.

This rearrangement joins TRBV5-1 to TRBJ2-2, with D perhaps being TRBD1 or TRBD2 (5 bases each). V dropped 4 bases and J dropped 4 bases, with 14 bases sitting between them. The CDR3 spans 15 residues. The germline CDR1 and CDR2 sequences are SGHRS and YFSETQ. CDR3 protein: CASSQRRQGTGELFF. The CDR3 DNA reads TGCGCCAGCAGCCAACGGAGGCAGGGCACCGGGGAGCTGTTTTTT.

This clonotype was seen at least ten times. The chain has TRBV5-1 and TRBJ2-1; 7 nucleotides align to TRBD2. The germline V gene encodes CDR1 SGHRS and CDR2 YFSETQ. Trimming removed 0 bases from V and 0 bases from J; junction bases left unmatched: 3. This CDR3 spans 16 amino acids. The CDR3 nucleotides read TGCGCCAGCAGCTTGGGGGGGACTAACTCCTACAATGAGCAGTTCTTC. Translating it yields CASSLGGTNSYNEQFF. The entire variable domain, with the rest obtained from reference TRBV5-1 and TRBJ2-1, is as follows: KAGVTQTPRYLIKTRGQQVTLSCSPISGHRSVSWYQQTPGQGLQFLFEYFSETQRNKGNFPGRFSGRQFSNSRSEMNVSTLELGDSALYLCASSLGGTNSYNEQFFGPGTRLTVL.

This chain uses TRBV7-9 with TRBJ2-1; 8 bases map to TRBD2. This CDR3 spans 15 amino acids. The junction had 8 bases not matched to a gene; V was cut back by 5 bases and J by 5 bases. The germline gives CDR1 SEHNR, CDR2 FQNEAQ (reference sequence). CDR3 nucleotide sequence: TGTGCCAGCAGCGAGGGGCTAGCGGGCCACAATGAGCAGTTCTTC. Its protein is CASSEGLAGHNEQFF.

The V call is TRBV10-3, the J call TRBJ2-7; TRBD1 might be the D (6 bases). The germline gives CDR1 ENHRY, CDR2 SYGVKD. The CDR3 is 15 amino acids. The germline V and J ends were trimmed by 6 bases and 2 bases, with 17 bases remaining between them. For the CDR3, the DNA is TGTGCCATCAGATCGGACAGCCGTGGGGCCTACGAGCAGTACGTC. As protein: CAIRSDSRGAYEQYV.

This clonotype was counted between two and nine times. The chain uses TRBV27 and TRBJ1-4; D is uncertain. The CDR3 is 15 amino acids. The V gene lost 6 bases and the J gene lost 4 bases, with 15 bases spanning the gap. CDR1 is MNHEY, CDR2 SMNVEV, per germline (reference sequence). CDR3 in amino acids: CASRTLTSLNEKLFF. The CDR3 region has the DNA TGTGCCAGCAGGACCCTGACAAGTCTTAATGAAAAACTGTTTTTT.

The rearrangement uses TRBV5-1 and TRBJ2-2; the match to TRBD2 covers 11 bases. Per the germline V gene, CDR1 is SGHRS and CDR2 is YFSETQ. Losses at the gene ends were 8 bases for V and 0 bases for J; bases not matched to a gene: 12. The CDR3 spans 18 residues. CDR3 loop: CASHNAGTSGSNTGELFF. DNA of the CDR3: TGCGCCAGTCACAACGCCGGGACTAGCGGCTCGAACACCGGGGAGCTGTTTTTT.

This rearrangement joins TRBV4-2 to TRBJ2-1; no clear D gene. V gave up 4 bases and J gave up 1 base, with 8 bases separating them. This CDR3 region has 14 residues. The germline CDR1 and CDR2 sequences are LGHNA and YNFKEQ. For the CDR3, the DNA is TGTGCCAGCAGCCCGGATACGTCCTACAATGAGCAGTTCTTC. Protein sequence: CASSPDTSYNEQFF.

The chain joins TRBV9 to TRBJ1-2; perhaps TRBD1 as D (5 bases). Trimming took off 0 bases at V and 4 bases at J, with 10 bases between the two ends. This CDR3 region has 14 residues. The germline V gene encodes CDR1 SGDLS and CDR2 YYNGEE. In DNA, the CDR3 is TGTGCCAGCAGCGTAGGGGAGGGGACCTATGGCTACACCTTC. Its protein product is CASSVGEGTYGYTF.

The chain joins TRBV6-6 to TRBJ1-1; D remains unclear. This CDR3 is 13 amino acids long. Germline assignment: CDR1 MNHNY and CDR2 SVGAGI (reference sequence). Trimming shortened V by 2 bases and J by 4 bases, and 8 bases separated the two germline ends. The CDR3 spells CASSYQVGTEAFF. The CDR3 bases are TGTGCCAGCAGTTACCAGGTTGGCACTGAAGCTTTCTTT.

The sample holds a few counts of this clonotype. The chain combines TRBV12-3 or TRBV12-4 with TRBJ2-3; D remains unclear. CDR3 size: 13 residues. The V end was cut by 5 bases, the J end by 6 bases, with 12 bases between. CDR3 nucleotide sequence: TGTGCCAGCAGTCCAATGTCGCGGGATACGCAGTATTTT. This encodes CASSPMSRDTQYF.

This clonotype was recorded a few times. This chain connects TRBV6-1 to TRBJ2-1, with TRBD2 identical over 7 bases. V was pared by 8 bases and J by 6 bases, with 7 bases of the junction left unmatched. Per the germline V gene, CDR1 is MNHNS and CDR2 is SASEGT. There are 13 residues in the CDR3. CDR3 nucleotide sequence: TGTGCCAGCGCCCGAGGCGGGAGCAATGAGCAGTTCTTC. Amino acid sequence: CASARGGSNEQFF.

The CDR3 here is CSAHWGLAGGDNEQFF. The CDR3 DNA is TGCAGCGCCCACTGGGGACTAGCGGGGGGGGACAATGAGCAGTTCTTC. The V gene is TRBV29-1, the J gene TRBJ2-1; 16 bases line up with TRBD2. This CDR3 region has 16 residues. Germline trimming cut 7 bases from V and 5 bases from J; bases unmatched to any gene: 8. The germline CDR1 and CDR2 sequences are SQVTM and ANQGSEA.

The chain has TRBV10-3 and TRBJ1-6; 9 positions match TRBD1. The CDR3 runs 16 residues. Losses at the gene ends were 2 bases for V and 9 bases for J; bases not matched to a gene: 8. Germline lookup yields CDR1 ENHRY and CDR2 SYGVKD. CDR3: CAISENRDRAGSPLHF. As DNA, the CDR3 is TGTGCCATCAGTGAGAACCGGGACAGGGCAGGTTCACCCCTCCACTTT.

This chain uses TRBV10-3 with TRBJ2-1; TRBD2 matches 11 bases. This CDR3 has 16 residues. The V segment lost 3 bases and the J segment 3 bases; nucleotides outside the gene matches: 4. Germline assignment: CDR1 ENHRY and CDR2 SYGVKD. CDR3: CAISDPSGGHYNEQFF. CDR3 nucleotide sequence: TGTGCCATCAGTGACCCTAGCGGGGGGCACTACAATGAGCAGTTCTTC.

There are a few counts of this clonotype. This chain links TRBV5-1 with TRBJ2-5; D unclear. The V and J ends lost 7 bases and 2 bases respectively, with 9 bases between them. Germline V gene data show CDR1 as SGHRS and CDR2 as YFSETQ. The CDR3 runs to 12 residues. The CDR3 is CASYIEQETQYF. CDR3 DNA: TGCGCCAGCTATATAGAACAAGAGACCCAGTACTTC.

This clonotype has a handful of counts. J is TRBJ1-2 and V is TRBV29-1, with 7 bases fitting TRBD1. The CDR3 has 13 residues. With V trimmed by 6 bases and J by 1 base, 5 bases remained unmatched. The germline V gene has CDR1 SQVTM and CDR2 ANQGSEA. The CDR3 DNA sequence: TGCAGCGTCGGGACAGCGATTAACTATGGCTACACCTTC. This gives the protein CSVGTAINYGYTF.

This clonotype was counted only a few times. The chain employs TRBV10-3 and TRBJ1-1; 10 bases agree with TRBD1. The length of the CDR3 is 15 residues. Germline V gives CDR1 ENHRY, CDR2 SYGVKD. Trimming took 5 bases from V and 1 from J; bases not matched to a gene: 4. The CDR3 is CAISPGQGGNTEAFF. The CDR3 DNA follows: TGTGCCATCAGTCCTGGACAGGGGGGGAACACTGAAGCTTTCTTT.

The chain links TRBV5-1 to TRBJ2-3; no clear D. The CDR3 spans 17 residues. Germline CDR1 and CDR2: SGHRS and YFSETQ. V lost 5 bases and J lost 5, with 24 bases in between. The CDR3 nucleotides read TGCGCCAGCAGTCCTTCCGCTAGTGGAGATCTCAGAGATACGCAGTATTTT. Encoded protein: CASSPSASGDLRDTQYF.

The V call is TRBV5-1, the J call TRBJ2-7, with a possible D match to TRBD2 (6 bases). V was cut by 2 bases and J by 7 bases, with 16 bases left in between. From germline, CDR1 is SGHRS and CDR2 YFSETQ. This CDR3 has 14 amino acids. CDR3 amino acids: CASSLNAGRREQYV. Written as DNA, the CDR3 is TGCGCCAGCAGCTTAAACGCAGGGAGGAGGGAGCAGTACGTC.

Only a few counts were recorded for this clonotype. V gene TRBV7-3 combines with J gene TRBJ2-3; 9 nucleotides align to TRBD2. Germline-derived CDR1 and CDR2 are SGHTA and FQGTGA. With V trimmed by 2 bases and J by 2 bases, 8 bases remained unmatched. This CDR3 comprises 17 residues. The CDR3 is CASSLGLRGGFTDTQYF. As DNA, the CDR3 is TGTGCCAGCAGCTTAGGGCTGCGGGGGGGTTTCACAGATACGCAGTATTTT.

This clonotype was seen more than once but under ten times. This chain uses TRBV5-4 with TRBJ2-6, with D perhaps TRBD1 (7 bases). Trimming left V 4 bases short and J 0 bases short, with 14 bases between. Per germline, CDR1 SGHNT and CDR2 YYREEE (reference sequence). The CDR3 runs 17 residues. The CDR3 DNA follows: TGTGCCAGCAGCGCGGGGACAGCGCGCTCTGGGGCCAACGTCCTGACTTTC. It encodes CASSAGTARSGANVLTF.